This TCR beta chain was found in a study of blood T cell repertoires in COVID-19. About the research overall: PBMCs, B-cell-depleted T cells, or T cells provided the cDNA or gDNA that made up the material.

Produced via immunoSEQ multiplex PCR; TCRdb's table is partial and in-frame only. The repertoire holds approximately 280,000 clones, around 87% seen once, with 2% to 2.5% in the top ten. The germline gives CDR1 SEHNR, CDR2 FQNEAQ (reference sequence). The ends were cut back, 2 bases at V and 3 bases at J, with 5 bases in the middle. The CDR3 sequence is 12 residues long. This chain links TRBV7-9 with TRBJ2-7, with D uncertain. The source of this sequence is a woman younger than 45 who had recovered from COVID-19. Sample: peripheral blood. CDR3 DNA: TGTGCCAGCAGCTTATCTATCTACGAGCAGTACTTC. It encodes CASSLSIYEQYF.